The 23 T cell receptor beta chains given below trace back to one sample, sequenced in a study of T cells in Graves' hyperthyroidism and ophthalmopathy (dated by TCRdb to between 2018 and 2021). Libraries were constructed by multiplex PCR. Sequencer: Illumina HiSeq 2000. The TCR beta CDR3 regions were amplified from RNA transcripts. A first-round RT-PCR of the TCR CDR3 used the HTBI primer set with the Qiagen OneStep RT-PCR kit. TCRdb's own reprocessing of the public reads used fastp at Q25 and MiXCR and kept productive beta chains. Every entry covers one CDR3 protein and lists the most common genes and DNA from its rows. The sample table records 250,000 to 350,000 distinct CDR3 sequences; roughly 22% of these occur just once. Around 62% of the sample rests with the top ten. Material for sequencing was blood. Source of these receptors: a man aged 30 to 39 with Graves' ophthalmopathy.

The V call is TRBV7-2, the J call TRBJ2-1; 12 nucleotides align to TRBD2. This CDR3 has 15 residues. Trimming cost V 6 bases and J 10 bases; bases outside gene matches: 10. Germline values: CDR1 SGHTA, CDR2 FQGNSA. CDR3 loop: CASSFGLAGLGEQFF. CDR3 DNA sequence: TGTGCCAGCAGTTTTGGACTAGCGGGACTGGGGGAGCAGTTCTTC.

This clonotype was recorded many times. The chain employs TRBV11-3 and TRBJ2-1; 7 nucleotides agree with TRBD2. The germline CDR1 and CDR2 sequences are SGHNT and YENEEA. This CDR3 is 15 amino acids long. The V and J ends lost 3 bases and 0 bases, in that order; junction bases with no gene match: 2. CDR3 sequence: CASSFGGSSYNEQFF. Here the CDR3 DNA reads TGTGCCAGCAGCTTTGGCGGGAGCTCCTACAATGAGCAGTTCTTC.

This clonotype was recorded at least ten times. The rearrangement links TRBV11-3 to TRBJ2-3, with D perhaps TRBD1 (6 bases). The CDR3 has 16 residues. Trimming removed 2 bases at V and 3 bases at J, with 15 bases between. Per the germline V gene, CDR1 is SGHNT and CDR2 is YENEEA. The CDR3 protein is CASSLLRTASTDTQYF. CDR3 in DNA: TGTGCCAGCAGCTTATTGCGGACAGCTTCTACAGATACGCAGTATTTT.

There are many counts of this clonotype. This rearrangement joins TRBV7-9 to TRBJ1-1; the D is unclear. Between the trimmed V and J ends, which lost 8 bases and 1 base, there was a span of 8 bases. This CDR3 is built from 12 residues. Germline V CDR1 and CDR2: SEHNR, FQNEAQ (reference sequence). The DNA of the CDR3 is TGTGCCAGCCGAGGCCAGAACACTGAAGCTTTCTTT. Protein product: CASRGQNTEAFF.

This clonotype was detected only a few times. The chain uses TRBV28 and TRBJ2-6; 8 bases are a match to TRBD2. The V and J ends lost 4 bases and 3 bases, in that order; junction bases with no gene match: 2. Germline lookup yields CDR1 MDHEN and CDR2 SYDVKM. This CDR3 is built from 15 residues. CDR3 in amino acids: CASSSGGDGANVLTF. The DNA for the CDR3 is TGTGCCAGCAGTTCGGGGGGGGATGGGGCCAACGTCCTGACTTTC.

There are a few counts of this clonotype. The V call is TRBV19, the J call TRBJ1-2; D ambiguous. The CDR3 sequence is 18 residues long. Germline assignment: CDR1 LNHDA and CDR2 SQIVND (reference sequence). V lost 1 base and J lost 5, with 23 bases in between. The CDR3 DNA reads TGTGCCAGTAGTATAGCGCTACTACGGACGGTAGAGGTTTATGGCTACACCTTC. As protein: CASSIALLRTVEVYGYTF.

This chain uses TRBV30 with TRBJ2-3, with 12 bases matching TRBD2. V was clipped by 2 bases and J by 1 base; unmatched bases: 4. Looked up from germline, CDR1 is GTSNPN and CDR2 is SVGIG (reference sequence). The CDR3 contains 16 residues. CDR3 sequence: CAWSPRLAGGTDTQYF. CDR3 nucleotide sequence: TGTGCCTGGAGTCCAAGACTAGCGGGAGGCACAGATACGCAGTATTTT.

There are a few counts of this clonotype. The chain recombines TRBV5-1 with TRBJ2-5, with D perhaps TRBD1 (5 bases). The CDR3 spans 14 residues. In germline, CDR1 is SGHRS, CDR2 YFSETQ. Trimming took off 0 bases at V and 4 bases at J, with 10 bases between the two ends. The CDR3 spells CASSLAPGSETQYF. The CDR3 coding sequence is TGCGCCAGCAGCTTGGCTCCAGGGTCAGAGACCCAGTACTTC.

This clonotype has just a few counts. CDR3 bases: TGCAGTGCTAGAGATCGAGGACGAGGCACTGAAGCTTTCTTT. As protein: CSARDRGRGTEAFF. This chain connects TRBV20-1 to TRBJ1-1; D unresolved. This CDR3 contains 14 residues. V lost 0 bases, J lost 4 bases, and 12 bases lay in between. Germline CDR1 and CDR2: DFQATT and SNEGSKA (reference sequence).

The rearrangement links TRBV2 to TRBJ2-1, with TRBD2 matching 10 bases. The V and J ends lost 4 bases and 2 bases, in that order; junction bases with no gene match: 8. This CDR3 is built from 17 residues. The V gene's germline CDR1 is SNHLY and CDR2 FYNNEI. The CDR3 sequence: CASSVSGRAPTYNEQFF. The CDR3 DNA reads TGTGCCAGCAGTGTAAGCGGGAGGGCCCCTACCTACAATGAGCAGTTCTTC.

The chain is built from TRBV10-1 and TRBJ1-4, with 9 bases matching TRBD1. This CDR3 is built from 14 residues. Germline values: CDR1 WNHNN, CDR2 SYGVQD (reference sequence). The V and J ends lost 5 bases and 6 bases, in that order; junction bases with no gene match: 4. CDR3 sequence: CASSPGTGHEKLFF. CDR3 bases: TGCGCCAGCAGTCCCGGGACAGGGCATGAAAAACTGTTTTTT.

This clonotype showed up many times. The chain couples TRBV5-1 to TRBJ1-2, with a weak D call TRBD1 (5 bases). CDR3 length: 15 residues. The ends were cut back, 5 bases at V and 3 bases at J, with 17 bases in the middle. Germline V gene lookup returns CDR1 SGHRS and CDR2 YFSETQ. In DNA, the CDR3 is TGCGCCAGCAGTCCCGACCAGGGTCACTACTATGGCTACACCTTC. Encoded protein: CASSPDQGHYYGYTF.

The chain is built from TRBV28 and TRBJ1-5; 8 bases align to TRBD1. Trimming cost V 2 bases and J 6 bases; bases outside gene matches: 3. The CDR3 covers 14 residues. Germline CDR1 reads MDHEN; CDR2 reads SYDVKM. CDR3 region: CASSLMTGAQPQHF. DNA for the CDR3: TGTGCCAGCAGTTTAATGACAGGGGCTCAGCCCCAGCATTTT.

This clonotype has just a few counts. The chain has TRBV28 and TRBJ2-2; TRBD1 agrees at 8 bases. This CDR3 contains 15 residues. Germline V CDR1 and CDR2: MDHEN, SYDVKM. Trimming at V came to 3 bases and at J to 4 bases, leaving 4 bases not matched to a gene. The CDR3 nucleotides read TGTGCCAGCAGTTTTTGGGACAGGAGCACCGGGGAGCTGTTTTTT. Its translation is CASSFWDRSTGELFF.

This clonotype appeared a few times. The rearrangement joins TRBV28 to TRBJ2-7, with D possibly called TRBD1 or TRBD2 (5 bases each). Trimming took 1 base from V and 3 from J, leaving 13 bases between them. Germline values: CDR1 MDHEN, CDR2 SYDVKM. The CDR3 consists of 15 residues. The CDR3 is CASSLLGVTNYEQYF. In nucleotides, the CDR3 is TGTGCCAGCAGTTTATTGGGGGTTACCAACTACGAGCAGTACTTC.

This clonotype was picked up many times. The gene calls are TRBV3-1 and TRBJ1-4; the D gene is possibly TRBD1 (6 bases). Germline CDR1 reads LGHDT; CDR2 reads YNNKEL (reference sequence). This CDR3 region has 14 residues. The ends were cut back, 3 bases at V and 7 bases at J, with 12 bases in the middle. The CDR3 spells CASSHTGLGEKLFF. In DNA form, the CDR3 reads TGTGCCAGCAGCCATACAGGGTTAGGTGAAAAACTGTTTTTT.

V is TRBV19 and J is TRBJ1-6; the D gene is possibly TRBD1 (5 bases). CDR3 length equals 14 residues. The V end lost 5 bases, the J end lost 5 bases, and 10 bases lay between the germline ends. The V gene's germline CDR1 is LNHDA and CDR2 SQIVND (reference sequence). Here the CDR3 reads CASSWGKDNSPLHF. In nucleotides, the CDR3 is TGTGCCAGTAGTTGGGGGAAGGATAATTCACCCCTCCACTTT. Looking up the rest from reference TRBV19 and TRBJ1-6 gives the full variable domain: DGGITQSPKYLFRKEGQNVTLSCEQNLNHDAMYWYRQDPGQGLRLIYYSQIVNDFQKGDIAEGYSVSREKKESFPLTVTSAQKNPTAFYLCASSWGKDNSPLHFGNGTRLTVT.

The J gene is TRBJ2-7, the V gene TRBV13; TRBD1 aligns across 11 bases. The CDR3 totals 15 residues. Germline CDR1 PRHDT, CDR2 FYEKMQ (reference sequence). Losses at the gene ends were 5 bases for V and 6 bases for J; bases not matched to a gene: 9. The CDR3 reads CASSPGGTGGLEQYF. CDR3 DNA sequence: TGTGCCAGCAGCCCCGGCGGGACAGGGGGGCTCGAGCAGTACTTC.

To note about this clonotype: Since a much larger clone is just one base distant, this may be a read error. The chain uses TRBV20-1 and TRBJ2-3; 12 bases are shared with TRBD2. Germline loops: CDR1 DFQATT, CDR2 SNEGSKA (reference sequence). CDR3 size: 15 residues. CDR3 residues: CSAYPLAGGTGTQYF. In nucleotides, the CDR3 is TGCAGTGCCTACCCTCTAGCGGGAGGGACAGGTACGCAGTATTTT.

This clonotype has at least ten counts. The chain links TRBV11-2 to TRBJ2-3; a possible D gene is TRBD2 (5 bases). CDR1 is SGHAT, CDR2 FQNNGV, per germline. The CDR3 has 13 amino acids. V was pared by 4 bases and J by 4 bases, with 9 bases between. CDR3 region: CASSSRSADTQYF. In nucleotides, the CDR3 is TGTGCCAGCAGCTCCCGTAGCGCAGATACGCAGTATTTT.

Points on this clonotype: At one of its ends the junction is not consistent with the germline gene, which may arise from a read error. The J gene is TRBJ2-4, the V gene TRBV7-2, with 7 bases that match TRBD1. The germline V gene has CDR1 SGHTA and CDR2 FQGNSA. The CDR3 loop spans 17 amino acids. The CDR3 reads CASSFPGQPLARNIQYF. CDR3 bases: TGTGCCAGCAGCTTCCCGGGACAGCCGCTAGCCAGAAACATTCAGTACTTC.

This clonotype was seen many times. This chain uses TRBV20-1 with TRBJ1-2, with D perhaps TRBD1 (6 bases). Germline CDR1 reads DFQATT; CDR2 reads SNEGSKA (reference sequence). CDR3 length: 15 residues. Trimming took 3 bases from V and 6 from J, leaving 20 bases between them. The CDR3 DNA reads TGCAGTGCTAGGGCAGGGGCCTCGACCGTTGATGGCTACACCTTC. Translating it yields CSARAGASTVDGYTF.

This chain links TRBV20-1 with TRBJ2-1; D is unclear. This CDR3 region has 13 residues. Germline values: CDR1 DFQATT, CDR2 SNEGSKA (reference sequence). V lost 5 bases, J lost 8 bases, and 16 bases lay in between. CDR3 in DNA: TGCAGTGCTCGTTGGGATGTTAATGATGAGCAGTTCTTC. It translates to CSARWDVNDEQFF.